The T cell receptor beta chain described here comes from a study of blood T cells in healthy people across ages. Then a second PCR, running roughly 7 to 11 cycles, was carried out with a sample-barcoded 5' primer and a J-beta primer mix. Each CDR3 protein is one row after TCRdb ran MiXCR on the 5' RACE reads. The table includes hundreds of thousands of distinct CDR3 sequences, roughly 27% detected once. CDR1 is KGHDR and CDR2 is SFDVKD in the germline V gene. This CDR3 has 12 amino acids. Sequencing was carried out using blood. The V call is TRBV24-1, the J call TRBJ2-7; D unclear. The J call may be incorrect, as the DNA end agrees better with TRBJ2-1. This clonotype was sampled from a woman between 65 and 79 years old in good health. CDR3 sequence reads: CATSSYSNEQFF. DNA of the CDR3: TGTGCCACCAGCTCTTACTCCAATGAGCAGTTCTTC.